The 32 T cell receptor beta chains presented below share a single source sample, sequenced in a study of blood T cells in healthy people across ages. PCR was performed a second time for roughly 7 to 11 cycles using a sample-barcoded 5' primer and a J-beta primer mix. TCRdb re-called the 5' RACE reads through MiXCR, storing one row per CDR3 protein. The table includes fewer than 1,000,000 distinct CDR3 sequences, 46% detected once. Input material: blood. The receptors derive from a man older than 75 in good health.

J is TRBJ2-7 and V is TRBV29-1; 11 nucleotides match TRBD2. Germline V gives CDR1 SQVTM, CDR2 ANQGSEA. Unmatched junction bases numbered 10, after V lost 6 bases and J lost 6 bases. CDR3 length equals 14 residues. CDR3 nucleotides: TGCAGCGTAGCCCAACTAGCGGGAGAGGGCGAGCAGTACTTC. This gives the protein CSVAQLAGEGEQYF.

V is TRBV29-1 and J is TRBJ2-4; D tentatively reads TRBD1 or TRBD2 (6 bases each). The J call may be mistaken, given a closer DNA end match to TRBJ2-7. The CDR3 length is 13 residues. Germline V gene lookup returns CDR1 SQVTM and CDR2 ANQGSEA. The CDR3 loop is CSVGGGLYYEQYF. The CDR3 DNA is TGCAGCGTTGGAGGGGGGCTCTACTACGAGCAGTACTTC.

This clonotype was counted many times. The chain carries TRBV5-1 and TRBJ2-3, with TRBD2 identical over 8 bases. CDR3 length: 16 residues. V shed 1 base, J shed 3 bases, and the junction held 7 bases outside the gene matches. CDR1 is SGHRS, CDR2 YFSETQ, per germline. CDR3 region: CASSLFGRASTDTQYF. The CDR3 bases are TGCGCCAGCAGCTTGTTCGGGAGGGCCTCAACAGATACGCAGTATTTT.

The chain uses TRBV14 and TRBJ2-7; possibly TRBD1 for D (6 bases). The CDR3 is made up of 15 amino acids. V lost 4 bases and J lost 3, with 16 bases in between. Looked up from germline, CDR1 is SGHDN and CDR2 is FVKESK. The DNA for the CDR3 is TGTGCCAGCAGCCCCCGACAGGCGCTCCGCTACGAGCAGTACTTC. Encoded protein: CASSPRQALRYEQYF.

Of note for this clonotype: Its ends do not fully match the called genes, so a read error is possible. The chain uses TRBV10-3 and TRBJ2-3, with D tentatively TRBD1 (5 bases). This CDR3 contains 15 residues. Germline assignment: CDR1 ENHRY and CDR2 SYGVKD. The CDR3 nucleotides are TGTTCCATCAGCGAAATGGGGCCCATCGCAGATACGCAGTATTTT. Translated: CSISEMGPIADTQYF.

This clonotype turned up a few times. V gene TRBV12-3 or TRBV12-4 combines with J gene TRBJ2-5, with TRBD2 matching over 11 bases. V was clipped by 5 bases and J by 7 bases; unmatched bases: 9. The CDR3 sequence is 15 residues long. The CDR3 DNA reads as TGTGCCAGCAGTCCGGCTAGCGGGGGGACGGGGACCCAGTACTTC. Amino acid sequence: CASSPASGGTGTQYF.

The rearrangement links TRBV9 to TRBJ2-3, with D hard to call. The V and J ends lost 4 bases and 0 bases respectively, with 12 bases between them. The CDR3 loop spans 15 amino acids. Germline loops: CDR1 SGDLS, CDR2 YYNGEE. This chain's CDR3 is CASSPEGRSTDTQYF. The CDR3 nucleotides are TGTGCCAGCAGCCCGGAAGGACGGAGCACAGATACGCAGTATTTT.

This rearrangement joins TRBV11-2 to TRBJ2-2; 12 bases match TRBD2. This CDR3 region has 18 residues. Germline V gene data show CDR1 as SGHAT and CDR2 as FQNNGV. V shed 1 base and J 4 bases; nucleotides not matched to a gene: 7. The CDR3, as DNA: TGTGCCAGCAGCTTAGCCCCCCTAGCGGGAGGGGGCACCGGGGAGCTGTTTTTT. It codes for CASSLAPLAGGGTGELFF.

This clonotype was seen a few times. This rearrangement joins TRBV29-1 to TRBJ2-5; D gene ambiguous. Germline CDR1 reads SQVTM; CDR2 reads ANQGSEA. Trimming left V 1 base short and J 2 bases short, with 11 bases between. This CDR3 spans 14 amino acids. The CDR3 spells CSVEATQEQETQYF. CDR3 nucleotide sequence: TGCAGCGTTGAAGCTACGCAGGAACAAGAGACCCAGTACTTC.

Ten or more counts support this clonotype. The rearrangement links TRBV3-1 to TRBJ2-7, with D possibly called TRBD1 or TRBD2 (5 bases each). Per germline, CDR1 LGHDT and CDR2 YNNKEL (reference sequence). The CDR3 sequence is 14 residues long. V was cut by 3 bases and J by 4 bases, with 13 bases left in between. The CDR3 DNA reads as TGTGCCAGCAGCCAGGGACCTAGGGGTTACGAGCAGTACTTC. Translating gives CASSQGPRGYEQYF.

This clonotype was detected only a few times. The rearrangement links TRBV29-1 to TRBJ2-1; no firm D call. The CDR3 consists of 12 residues. CDR1 SQVTM and CDR2 ANQGSEA come from the germline V gene. V lost 4 bases, J lost 8 bases, and 12 bases lay in between. CDR3 nucleotide sequence: TGCAGCGTTGTAAGAGCCCGGGATGAGCAGTTCTTC. Amino acid sequence: CSVVRARDEQFF.

In its sample, this clonotype was seen many times. The chain combines TRBV29-1 with TRBJ2-7, with D unclear. There are 10 residues in the CDR3. In germline, CDR1 is SQVTM, CDR2 ANQGSEA. Trimming took off 5 bases at V and 3 bases at J, with 5 bases between the two ends. The CDR3 sequence is CSVSDYEQYF. The CDR3 nucleotides are TGCAGCGTTTCGGACTACGAGCAGTACTTC.

The chain is built from TRBV7-3 and TRBJ2-5, with a tentative D call TRBD1 (6 bases). Germline-derived CDR1 and CDR2 are SGHTA and FQGTGA. V was shortened by 5 bases and J by 3 bases, with 16 bases between the two germline ends. The CDR3 is 15 amino acids. This chain's CDR3 is CASSPSTGREETQYF. CDR3 nucleotides: TGTGCCAGCAGCCCCTCGACAGGACGGGAAGAGACCCAGTACTTC.

V and J are TRBV5-1 and TRBJ2-4; a possible D gene is TRBD2 (6 bases). V was trimmed by 0 bases and J by 13 bases, leaving 17 bases between them. The CDR3 spans 14 residues. CDR1 and CDR2 from the germline V gene are SGHRS and YFSETQ. The CDR3 coding sequence is TGCGCCAGCAGCTTGGCCGGGGGACTCTACGGGCAGTACTTC. Encoded protein: CASSLAGGLYGQYF.

This clonotype was found many times. The V and J genes are TRBV4-3 and TRBJ2-3; possibly TRBD2 for D (6 bases). This CDR3 contains 16 residues. V lost 7 bases and J lost 3, with 20 bases in between. The germline CDR1 and CDR2 sequences are LGHNA and YSLEER. The chain's CDR3 is CASTSAVGGLTDTQYF. CDR3 in DNA: TGCGCCAGCACCTCAGCAGTGGGAGGTCTAACAGATACGCAGTATTTT.

This clonotype was seen only a few times. The chain recombines TRBV29-1 with TRBJ2-5; TRBD1 matches 7 bases. The CDR3 length is 15 residues. Germline V gene lookup returns CDR1 SQVTM and CDR2 ANQGSEA. Trimming cost V 3 bases and J 1 base; bases outside gene matches: 8. This chain's CDR3 is CSVDRGFGTQETQYF. The CDR3 DNA reads TGCAGCGTTGACAGGGGGTTTGGGACCCAAGAGACCCAGTACTTC.

The chain recombines TRBV2 with TRBJ2-5; D call uncertain. CDR3 length: 13 residues. Germline V gene data show CDR1 as SNHLY and CDR2 as FYNNEI. The V end lost 6 bases, the J end lost 2 bases, and 10 bases lay between the germline ends. The CDR3 protein is CASRGRRQETQYF. DNA of the CDR3: TGTGCCAGCAGAGGACGGCGACAAGAGACCCAGTACTTC.

The chain links TRBV12-3 or TRBV12-4 to TRBJ1-1, with 8 bases fitting TRBD1. Trimming took 6 bases from V and 6 from J; bases not matched to a gene: 9. This CDR3 is 14 amino acids long. The CDR3 nucleotides read TGTGCCAGCAGCCGACGGACAGGGAGTTCTGAAGCTTTCTTT. It specifies CASSRRTGSSEAFF.

V and J are TRBV18 and TRBJ2-4; TRBD2 agrees at 8 bases. Per the germline V gene, CDR1 is KGHSH and CDR2 is LQKENI. The trim removed 8 bases at V and 5 bases at J, leaving 5 bases unmatched. There are 13 residues in the CDR3. The CDR3 nucleotides read TGTGCCAGCCGCCGGGAGGGTGAAAACATTCAGTACTTC. This gives the protein CASRREGENIQYF. The variable domain in full, with the rest retrieved from reference TRBV18 and TRBJ2-4, is NAGVMQNPRHLVRRRGQEARLRCSPMKGHSHVYWYRQLPEEGLKFMVYLQKENIIDESGMPKERFSAEFPKEGPSILRIQQVVRGDSAAYFCASRREGENIQYFGAGTRLSVL.

The rearrangement links TRBV7-3 to TRBJ2-3; 12 nucleotides agree with TRBD2. Trimming removed 5 bases from V and 4 bases from J; junction bases left unmatched: 13. The CDR3 is 18 amino acids. Germline CDR1 is SGHTA and CDR2 is FQGTGA. The CDR3 DNA follows: TGTGCCAGCAGCCGCCGACTAGCGGGGGTCCGCGCTGCAGATACGCAGTATTTT. Protein product: CASSRRLAGVRAADTQYF.

The chain employs TRBV5-1 and TRBJ1-1, with unresolved D. The CDR3 covers 13 residues. The V end was cut by 4 bases, the J end by 3 bases, with 10 bases between. CDR1 and CDR2 from the germline V gene are SGHRS and YFSETQ. CDR3 region: CASSDDGYTEAFF. The DNA of the CDR3 is TGCGCCAGCAGCGACGACGGTTACACTGAAGCTTTCTTT.

The chain recombines TRBV5-1 with TRBJ1-2, with D perhaps TRBD1 (6 bases). This CDR3 region has 14 residues. From germline, CDR1 is SGHRS and CDR2 YFSETQ. Deletions cut 4 bases from V and 3 bases from J, with 13 bases between. CDR3: CASSPAAGDYGYTF. The CDR3 DNA follows: TGCGCCAGCAGCCCGGCGGCAGGGGACTATGGCTACACCTTC.

V usage is TRBV6-6 and J usage is TRBJ2-7; TRBD1 agrees at 10 bases. CDR1 is MNHNY and CDR2 is SVGAGI in the germline V gene (reference sequence). This CDR3 contains 14 residues. Germline trimming cut 4 bases from V and 7 bases from J; bases unmatched to any gene: 7. CDR3 sequence (DNA): TGTGCCAGCAGTTCCGGGACAGGGGACTCGGAGCAGTACTTC. Translated: CASSSGTGDSEQYF.

This clonotype was counted a few times. The rearrangement uses TRBV20-1 and TRBJ2-3; 8 nucleotides agree with TRBD1. The germline CDR1 and CDR2 sequences are DFQATT and SNEGSKA (reference sequence). With V trimmed by 8 bases and J by 3 bases, 7 bases remained unmatched. The CDR3 has 13 amino acids. The CDR3 coding sequence is TGCAGTCTAAAGTGGACAGGGACAGATACGCAGTATTTT. Its translation is CSLKWTGTDTQYF.

The chain employs TRBV25-1 and TRBJ2-3; D ambiguous. The CDR3 loop spans 13 amino acids. Between the trimmed V and J ends, which lost 0 bases and 5 bases, there was a span of 6 bases. CDR1 and CDR2 from the germline V gene are MGHDK and SYGVNS. Written as DNA, the CDR3 is TGTGCCAGCAGTGAATATGGGAAAGATACGCAGTATTTT. Translated, it gives CASSEYGKDTQYF.

This chain links TRBV24-1 with TRBJ1-5; D remains unclear. CDR3 length: 14 amino acids. With 5 bases removed from V and 4 bases from J, the gap between germline ends came to 11 bases. Germline loops: CDR1 KGHDR, CDR2 SFDVKD. The CDR3 sequence is CATSAASSNQPQHF. The CDR3, as DNA: TGTGCCACCAGTGCGGCCTCTTCAAATCAGCCCCAGCATTTT.

The rearrangement joins TRBV29-1 to TRBJ2-5, with TRBD1 identical over 9 bases. After removal of 5 bases from V and 13 bases from J, the junction contained 11 bases not matched to a gene. Germline V gives CDR1 SQVTM, CDR2 ANQGSEA. This CDR3 has 12 amino acids. Here the CDR3 reads CSVRQGGNERYF. The CDR3 nucleotides read TGCAGCGTTCGACAGGGGGGCAATGAGCGGTACTTC.

As to this clonotype: One base away lies a much larger clone, so this may be a sequencing read error. The chain uses TRBV20-1 and TRBJ1-2; D not certain. The CDR3 has 10 amino acids. The germline V gene has CDR1 DFQATT and CDR2 SNEGSKA (reference sequence). The CDR3 sequence is CGSFNYGYTF. The CDR3 bases are TGTGGCAGCTTTAACTATGGCTACACCTTC.

The chain carries TRBV11-2 and TRBJ2-5; possible D gene TRBD1, 8 bases. This CDR3 is 15 amino acids long. Germline V gives CDR1 SGHAT, CDR2 FQNNGV. V was shortened by 5 bases and J by 2 bases, with 15 bases between the two germline ends. The CDR3 spells CASSAQGGIQETQYF. CDR3 sequence (DNA): TGTGCCAGCAGCGCACAGGGGGGGATTCAAGAGACCCAGTACTTC.

This chain connects TRBV20-1 to TRBJ2-4, with 10 bases fitting TRBD2. The J call may be in error: the DNA end matches TRBJ2-7 better. The length of the CDR3 is 15 residues. The germline CDR1 and CDR2 sequences are DFQATT and SNEGSKA (reference sequence). In nucleotides, the CDR3 is TGCAGTGCTAGAGGGCTAGCGGGAGAGGATTACGAGCAGTACGTC. This translates into CSARGLAGEDYEQYV.

Note on this clonotype: At one boundary the junction diverges from the germline segment, which might be a read error. The rearrangement links TRBV5-1 to TRBJ2-6, with a tentative D call TRBD1 (5 bases). Germline values: CDR1 SGHRS, CDR2 YFSETQ. This CDR3 spans 18 amino acids. The DNA for the CDR3 is TGCGCCAGCAGCTTGGAAGGGTCGGCAGCCTCTGGGGCCAACGTCCCGACTTTC. It translates to CASSLEGSAASGANVPTF.

The CDR3 region is CSARGGGGLREQFF. In nucleotides, the CDR3 is TGCAGTGCTAGAGGGGGGGGAGGGCTTCGTGAGCAGTTCTTC. The chain uses TRBV20-1 and TRBJ2-1, with 7 nucleotides matching TRBD2. The CDR3 totals 14 residues. V shed 1 base and J 9 bases; nucleotides not matched to a gene: 9. CDR1 and CDR2 (germline): DFQATT, SNEGSKA (reference sequence).